These T cell receptor beta chains were read from a single sample in a study of cytomegalovirus exposure and HLA in healthy donors. Repertoires were generated with immunoSEQ multiplex PCR, while TCRdb's copy carries only in-frame clones and drops some. The repertoire consists of about 110,000 clones, with around 73% occurring once and the leading ten covering about 8%. The sample consisted of PBMCs. These receptors all stem from a man between 25 and 39 years old in good health and CMV-seronegative. Both conserved end residues are part of each CDR3. The D gene is left open where the match is weak. Clone size appears in some rows only: once, few, many, or a class for an expanded clone.

clone_size j_call d_call cdr3_length v_call cdr3_nt cdr3_aa
. TRBJ2-7 . 15 TRBV27 TGTGCCAGCAGTTCAATTCCTACAGGGGCGGGGGAGCAGTACTTC CASSSIPTGAGEQYF
. TRBJ2-1 TRBD2 16 TRBV10-3 TGTGCCATCAGTGAGTTTGGACTAGTAGATAACAATGAGCAGTTCTTC CAISEFGLVDNNEQFF
. TRBJ2-7 TRBD2 17 TRBV28 TGTGCCAGCAGTTTCCGCCCCAGGCGGGAGGGATCCTACGAGCAGTACTTC CASSFRPRREGSYEQYF
. TRBJ1-1 . 13 TRBV5-1 TGCGCCAGCAGCCCGGCGGGAAACACTGAAGCTTTCTTT CASSPAGNTEAFF
. TRBJ2-7 . 13 TRBV10-3 TGTGCCATCAGTCCAGGATTCTCCTACGAGCAGTACTTC CAISPGFSYEQYF
few TRBJ2-3 TRBD2 16 TRBV5-1 TGCGCCAGCCGCACCATCCTAGCGGGGGAGGCAGATACGCAGTATTTT CASRTILAGEADTQYF
. TRBJ1-1 . 11 TRBV7-9 TGTGCCAGCAGCCTCCACACTGAAGCTTTCTTT CASSLHTEAFF
. TRBJ1-1 . 13 TRBV30 TGTGCCTGGAGTGTATTGGTCGGGACTGAAGCTTTCTTT CAWSVLVGTEAFF
. TRBJ1-1 TRBD1 13 TRBV5-1 TGCGCCAGCAGCGTTCCCGGGACAGCTGAAGCTTTCTTT CASSVPGTAEAFF
few TRBJ2-5 TRBD2 15 TRBV2 TGTGCCAGCAGTAGCCCCAGCGGGGGTCAAGAGACCCAGTACTTC CASSSPSGGQETQYF
. TRBJ2-1 . 15 TRBV6-6 TGTGCCAGCAGTTACTCATCCACAGAAGCCAATGAGCAGTTCTTC CASSYSSTEANEQFF
. TRBJ2-1 TRBD1 16 TRBV5-1 TGCGCCAGCAGCTTAGACACAGGGGGCGGAGTAGATGAGCAGTTCTTC CASSLDTGGGVDEQFF
. TRBJ2-7 . 13 TRBV15 TGTGCCACCAGGGACACCTTGTCCTACGAGCAGTACTTC CATRDTLSYEQYF
. TRBJ2-5 . 14 TRBV5-1 TGCGCCAGCAGCGCGAGCGGACTCCAAGAGACCCAGTACTTC CASSASGLQETQYF
. TRBJ2-7 TRBD1 13 TRBV7-3 TGTGCCAGCAGCCAGGGGGCTCGGGACGAGCAGTACTTC CASSQGARDEQYF